This note documents a single T cell receptor beta chain sequence. At least ten counts were recorded for this clonotype. This receptor's antigen is unknown. The record has no base qualities; no much larger clone is one base away. The data are from a study of CD8 T cells in ankylosing spondylitis (dated by TCRdb to 2017 to 2019). The study in broad terms: T cell receptor beta repertoires were profiled in healthy donors and ankylosing spondylitis patients so that disease-linked TCR variants could be found. Peripheral blood samples were taken, and synovial fluid was additionally collected from ankylosing spondylitis patients. In total, the full study cohort was made up of 100 to 140 healthy donors and 25 to 30 ankylosing spondylitis patients. Broad study findings and their caveats: The disease-linked clones had a CD8+ phenotype and were found at relatively low frequencies in peripheral blood. A TCR beta motif made up of fewer than 10 highly homologous amino acid variants appeared to be characteristic of blood from ankylosing spondylitis patients. Some motif variants had previously been reported in the synovial fluid and blood of reactive arthritis patients, which suggests shared mechanisms of disease initiation. The disease-linked clones were reported to be significantly enriched in matched synovial fluid samples from ankylosing spondylitis patients.

For CDR1 and CDR2, the germline V gene lists ENHRY and SYGVKD. The trim is 3 bases for V and 8 bases for J, with a gap of 11 bases between the germline ends. The CDR3 holds 13 amino acids from the cysteine to the phenylalanine. Kept here is only the CDR3 DNA, which spans 39 bases and is read in frame from base 1. Instrument on record: Illumina HiSeq 2500. Quantitative 5'-RACE with molecular barcodes was used to prepare TCR beta libraries. As for the original processing: Disease-linked TCR variants were identified with a new computational method built on a probabilistic model of VDJ rearrangement. TCRdb ran its own pipeline on the public reads, namely fastp trimming at Q25 and MiXCR clone calling, and kept in-frame beta chains. When rows share a CDR3 protein, they turn into one entry using the most common DNA and genes. TCRdb's processing, not the study's, gives the V and J calls here. For this sample the table gives roughly 700,000 distinct CDR3 sequences, of which roughly 20% were detected only once. The ten top clones hold about 19% of the sample.

Material for sequencing was blood, either unsorted or a sorted T cell fraction (not recorded which). The sequence is built from TRBV10-3 and TRBJ1-5, with the D gene call left open. The receptor was derived from a male donor with ankylosing spondylitis. The CDR3 has the sequence CAISDSLGEPQHF. The bases read TGTGCCATCAGTGACTCTCTTGGGGAGCCCCAGCATTTT.